This T cell receptor beta chain came from a study of beta chain features in type 1 diabetes. This clone came up a few times. By way of CD45RO/CCR7/CD25/CD127/CD95/CD27, the CD4+ regulatory, stem cell-like memory, central memory and naive cells were sorted. The authors reverse transcribed all of the isolated RNA, so sequencing captured expressed TCRB transcripts. Clones were read by immunoSEQ multiplex PCR, and TCRdb kept only the in-frame ones, dropping some. The repertoire includes about 250,000 clones, 13% to 15% of them detected once, and roughly 0.024% sits in the top ten. V gave up 2 bases and J gave up 4 bases; unmatched junction bases: 6. Germline CDR1 MNHEY, CDR2 SVGAGI. The CDR3 extends over 15 amino acids.

The chain uses TRBV6-5 and TRBJ2-7, with 9 bases identical to TRBD1. This TCR was recovered from a woman aged 40 to 55 in good health. Input material: naive CD4+ T cells from blood. CDR3: CASSYPGQGVYEQYF. CDR3 bases: TGTGCCAGCAGTTACCCGGGACAGGGTGTTTACGAGCAGTACTTC.